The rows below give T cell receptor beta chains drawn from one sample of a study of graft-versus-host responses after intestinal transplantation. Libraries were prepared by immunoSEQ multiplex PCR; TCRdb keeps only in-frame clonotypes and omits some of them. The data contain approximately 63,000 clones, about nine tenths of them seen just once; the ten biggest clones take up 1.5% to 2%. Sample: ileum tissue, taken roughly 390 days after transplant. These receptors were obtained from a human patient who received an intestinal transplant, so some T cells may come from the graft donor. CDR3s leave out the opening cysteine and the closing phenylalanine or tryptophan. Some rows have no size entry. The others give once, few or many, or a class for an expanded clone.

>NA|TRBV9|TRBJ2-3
ASTKGGGGTDTQY
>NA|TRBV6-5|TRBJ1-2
ASSSLTGPNYGYT
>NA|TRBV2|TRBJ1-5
ASSEVPRRSNQPQH
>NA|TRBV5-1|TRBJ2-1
ASSLIPGADYNEQF
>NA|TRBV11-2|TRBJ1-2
ASSLTGLDYGYT
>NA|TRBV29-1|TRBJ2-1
SVGVGLAGGNEQF
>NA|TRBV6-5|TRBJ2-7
ASRRGGSNEQY
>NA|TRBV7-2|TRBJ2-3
ASSKSGPSWDTQY
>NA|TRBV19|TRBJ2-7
ASKGGAYEQY
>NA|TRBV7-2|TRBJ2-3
ASSLGTSGVTDTQY
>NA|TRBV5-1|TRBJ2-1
ASSEDRGYGNEQF
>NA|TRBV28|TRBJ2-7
ASSFGGSAYEQY
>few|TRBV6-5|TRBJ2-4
ASSYSGGLRDIQY
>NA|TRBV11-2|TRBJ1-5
ASSHPGRIEGQPQH
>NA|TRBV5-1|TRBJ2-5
ASSLAAVQETQY
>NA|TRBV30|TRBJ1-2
AWSVGTGGAYGYT
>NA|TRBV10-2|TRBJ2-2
ASSGTSGALRAGELF
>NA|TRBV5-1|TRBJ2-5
ASSPLTSVRGRRTQGHQETQY
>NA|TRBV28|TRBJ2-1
ASRAGTRLHNEQF
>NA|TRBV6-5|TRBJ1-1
ASSYSLTYTEAF
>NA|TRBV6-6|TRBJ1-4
ASSLAGEKLF
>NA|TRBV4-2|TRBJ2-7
ASSQEGGRPYEQY
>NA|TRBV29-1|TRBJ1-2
SVEGVSYGYT
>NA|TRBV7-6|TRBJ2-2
ASRQRGAGTYTGELF
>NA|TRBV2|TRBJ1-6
ASSEVGMTSPLH
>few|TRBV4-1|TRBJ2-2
ASREGIGELF
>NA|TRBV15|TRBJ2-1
ATTPGILNNEQF
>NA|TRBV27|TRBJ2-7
ASSTDRGGYEQY
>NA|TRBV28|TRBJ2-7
ASSLLGTGIAYEQY
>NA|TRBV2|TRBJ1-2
AILTRGLENYGYT
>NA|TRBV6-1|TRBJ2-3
ASSEFSGGGTDTQY
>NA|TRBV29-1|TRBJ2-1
SVEGVIRGNEQF
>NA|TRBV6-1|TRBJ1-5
ASGPFNQPQH
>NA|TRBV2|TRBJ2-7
ASSATRAPAAYEQY
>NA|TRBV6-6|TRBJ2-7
ASRTTTYEQY
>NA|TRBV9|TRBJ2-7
ASSAPSGTGPYEQY
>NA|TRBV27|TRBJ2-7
AGKTGFYEQY
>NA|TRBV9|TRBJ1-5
ASSGRDRDIYQPQH
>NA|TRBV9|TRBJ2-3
ASSVLNDRRNTQY
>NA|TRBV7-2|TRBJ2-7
ASSARTGNEQY
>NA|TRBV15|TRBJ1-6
ATSPTWGETSPLH
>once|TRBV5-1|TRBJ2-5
ASSIQTGNRETQY
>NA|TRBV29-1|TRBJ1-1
SVCLWEGNTEAF
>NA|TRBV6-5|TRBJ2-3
ASSYSGGSADTQY
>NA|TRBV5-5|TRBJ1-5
ASINDSDQPQH
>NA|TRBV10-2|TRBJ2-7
ASGQVIYEQY
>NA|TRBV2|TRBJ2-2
ASAPPNTGELF
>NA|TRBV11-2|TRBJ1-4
ASSLDRINEKLF
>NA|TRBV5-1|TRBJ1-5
ASSPDGLYSNQPRH
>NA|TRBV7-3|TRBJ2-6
ASSLTSGANVLT
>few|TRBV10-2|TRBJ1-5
ASSDFKADQPQH
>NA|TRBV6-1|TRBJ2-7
ASSPDRGYEQY